The 8 T cell receptor beta chains below all came from one sample that was sequenced in a study of technical replicates of blood from a few donors. Method: immunoSEQ multiplex PCR; TCRdb's copy keeps in-frame clones and lacks some. The data hold some 78,000 clones, with 85% to 95% observed a single time. Sequences were obtained from T cells isolated from PBMCs. These receptors were collected from a human donor in good health.

This chain joins TRBV6-1 and TRBJ1-1, with D uncertain. Trimming stripped 3 bases from V and 6 bases from J, with 8 bases between. From germline, CDR1 is MNHNS and CDR2 SASEGT. This CDR3 comprises 12 residues. For the CDR3, the DNA is TGTGCCAGCAGTGACGTATCTCCTGAAGCTTTCTTT. Translating gives CASSDVSPEAFF.

The rearrangement links TRBV6-1 to TRBJ1-5; D remains unclear. The CDR3 extends over 13 amino acids. V lost 8 bases to trimming and J lost 7 bases, with 15 bases between them. Per germline, CDR1 MNHNS and CDR2 SASEGT. The CDR3 sequence is CASSQESGQPQHF. Written as DNA, the CDR3 is TGTGCCAGCTCTCAGGAGTCGGGGCAGCCCCAGCATTTT.

This clone was observed a single time. This rearrangement joins TRBV19 to TRBJ2-3; TRBD2 matches at 9 bases. The CDR3 consists of 14 residues. J was trimmed by 9 bases and V by 1 base; bases with no gene match: 5. CDR1 and CDR2 (germline): LNHDA, SQIVND (reference sequence). The CDR3 protein is CASSIALAGRTQYF. Written as DNA, the CDR3 is TGTGCCAGTAGTATAGCCCTAGCGGGAAGAACGCAGTATTTT.

V and J are TRBV19 and TRBJ1-5, with D unresolved. Germline CDR1 reads LNHDA; CDR2 reads SQIVND (reference sequence). The CDR3 has 15 residues. V lost 5 bases to trimming and J lost 1 base, with 12 bases between them. The CDR3 DNA reads as TGTGCCAGTAGTGGCGGACTGGTAAGCAATCAGCCCCAGCATTTT. Translation gives CASSGGLVSNQPQHF.

This rearrangement joins TRBV15 to TRBJ1-4; D uncertain. V lost 5 bases and J 0 bases, leaving 10 bases between the germline ends. Germline V gives CDR1 LNHNV, CDR2 YYDKDF (reference sequence). There are 15 residues in the CDR3. This CDR3 reads CATSSQSATNEKLFF. Here the CDR3 DNA reads TGTGCCACCAGCTCACAGTCTGCAACTAATGAAAAACTGTTTTTT.

CDR3 protein: CASSQTVFRTNTEAFF. The CDR3 region has the DNA TGTGCCAGCAGCCAGACAGTCTTTCGTACGAACACTGAAGCTTTCTTT. The V gene is TRBV7-8, the J gene TRBJ1-1; possible D gene TRBD1, 5 bases. This CDR3 region has 16 residues. CDR1 SGHVS and CDR2 FQNEAQ come from the germline V gene. V was pared by 5 bases and J by 1 base, with 17 bases between.

The CDR3: CASSQGTGRGSSYNEQFF. For the CDR3, the DNA is TGCGCCAGCAGCCAAGGTACGGGGCGCGGGAGCTCCTACAATGAGCAGTTCTTC. The V gene is TRBV4-1, the J gene TRBJ2-1, with 7 bases identical to TRBD2. Germline V gene sequence: CDR1 MGHRA, CDR2 YSYEKL. Unmatched junction bases numbered 9, after V lost 1 base and J lost 0 bases. The CDR3 runs to 18 residues.

The chain couples TRBV30 to TRBJ1-1, with 11 positions matching TRBD1. The CDR3 contains 14 residues. The trim removed 6 bases at V and 6 bases at J, leaving 9 bases unmatched. Germline values: CDR1 GTSNPN, CDR2 SVGIG (reference sequence). The chain's CDR3 is CACNRDRGTPEAFF. In DNA, the CDR3 is TGTGCCTGCAACCGGGACAGGGGGACCCCTGAAGCTTTCTTT.